This T cell receptor beta chain was captured in a study of shared clonotypes between healthy human individuals. General study findings and limits: Represented genetic and exposure-history diversity was restricted by having few donors. Naive subsets, compared against memory subsets, generally had larger estimated richness values. Naive CD4 clonotype sharing across four donors was about 5%.

Free of recent acute infections or vaccinations, the donors were healthy HIV-negative adults. The CDR3 totals 13 residues. Germline CDR1 SGHNT, CDR2 YYREEE (reference sequence). V lost 1 base to trimming and J lost 2 bases, with 7 bases between them. Clones were read by immunoSEQ multiplex PCR, and TCRdb kept only the in-frame ones, dropping some. The profile covers over a million clones, with around 78% appearing a single time and 0.6% to 0.75% taken by the ten largest. Concerning this clone: The antigen is undetermined.

The chain is built from TRBV5-4 and TRBJ2-7; D gene uncertain. What was sequenced was memory CD4+ T cells from PBMCs. The subset denotes: CD45RA-negative fraction. The clonotype was recovered from a young man in good health. Some clones in this sample may be carry-over from other donors' samples. CDR3 in DNA: TGTGCCAGCAGCTTGTATAGTCCCTACGAGCAGTACTTC. Its protein product is CASSLYSPYEQYF.